Each of the 32 T cell receptor beta chains below was sequenced from the same sample in a study of T cells expressing NK-cell markers. TCRdb re-called the 5' RACE reads, yielding one record per CDR3 amino acid sequence without DNA. This table holds roughly 160,000 distinct CDR3 sequences. The sequencing input was blood T cells: a sorted CD56 or NKG2C T cell subset, CD4+ or CD8+ T cells, or bulk PBMC T cells (not recorded which). These TCRs come from a man aged 18-70 years in good health.

This chain connects TRBV4-1 to TRBJ2-1; lacking DNA, the TRBD1 call made by TCRdb goes unchecked. This CDR3 spans 17 amino acids. Germline V CDR1 and CDR2: MGHRA, YSYEKL. The chain's CDR3 is CASSRLQGPSSYNEQFF.

This chain joins TRBV27 and TRBJ2-1. Germline values: CDR1 MNHEY, CDR2 SMNVEV (reference sequence). The CDR3 totals 13 residues. The CDR3 protein is CASSPHSSVEQFF.

The V call is TRBV20-1, the J call TRBJ2-3. Germline assignment: CDR1 DFQATT and CDR2 SNEGSKA (reference sequence). The CDR3 is made up of 12 amino acids. The CDR3 here is CSATGNADTQYF.

The V call is TRBV12-3 or TRBV12-4, the J call TRBJ1-2; TCRdb outputs TRBD1, but without DNA this stays unchecked. CDR3 length equals 14 residues. The chain's CDR3 is CASSLVDRGDGYTF.

This sequence joins TRBV5-8 and TRBJ2-5; the D call of TRBD1 rests on TCRdb alone, since no DNA is present to check it. The CDR3 length is 14 residues. Germline V lookup: CDR1 SGHTS, CDR2 YDEGEE. The CDR3 loop is CASSLVDMQETQYF.

This sequence joins TRBV2 and TRBJ1-6. From germline, CDR1 is SNHLY and CDR2 FYNNEI. The CDR3 spans 15 residues. CDR3 protein: CASSDGLPYNSPLHF. Based on the CDR3 plus reference TRBV2 and TRBJ1-6, the full variable domain is EPEVTQTPSHQVTQMGQEVILRCVPISNHLYFYWYRQILGQKVEFLVSFYNNEISEKSEIFDDQFSVERPDGSNFTLKIRSTKLEDSAMYFCASSDGLPYNSPLHFGNGTRLTVT.

This chain connects TRBV5-5 to TRBJ2-5; the TCRdb D gene call, TRBD1, has no DNA to confirm it. The CDR3 is 16 residues long. The V gene's germline CDR1 is SGHKS and CDR2 YYEKEE (reference sequence). CDR3 residues: CASRRGQGAFGETQYF.

CDR3 residues: CASSPGLAGFNPSTDTQYF. This rearrangement joins TRBV12-3 or TRBV12-4 to TRBJ2-3; TCRdb indicates TRBD2, and absent DNA this call remains unverified. The CDR3 is 19 residues long.

The rearrangement joins TRBV20-1 to TRBJ1-3; lacking DNA, the TRBD1 call made by TCRdb goes unchecked. Germline CDR1 DFQATT, CDR2 SNEGSKA (reference sequence). The CDR3 loop spans 16 amino acids. This CDR3 reads CSARETGRVTGNTIYF.

The rearrangement joins TRBV15 to TRBJ2-4; TCRdb gives TRBD1 as the D gene, but with no DNA this cannot be confirmed. This CDR3 has 17 amino acids. CDR1 LNHNV and CDR2 YYDKDF come from the germline V gene (reference sequence). CDR3 amino acids: CATSSAWGGVAKNIQYF.

This CDR3 is CASSVGTENTGELFF. J is TRBJ2-2 and V is TRBV13; TCRdb proposes TRBD1, but this gene call is untestable without DNA. This CDR3 is built from 15 residues. The germline gives CDR1 PRHDT, CDR2 FYEKMQ (reference sequence).

The rearrangement links TRBV11-2 to TRBJ1-1; TCRdb's D call of TRBD1 is untestable without DNA. Germline CDR1 is SGHAT and CDR2 is FQNNGV. This CDR3 spans 13 amino acids. The CDR3 loop is CASCSRGGTEAFF. The entire variable domain, with the rest obtained from reference TRBV11-2 and TRBJ1-1, is as follows: EAGVAQSPRYKIIEKRQSVAFWCNPISGHATLYWYQQILGQGPKLLIQFQNNGVVDDSQLPKDRFSAERLKGVDSTLKIQPAKLEDSAVYLCASCSRGGTEAFFGQGTRLTVV.

The V gene is TRBV4-2, the J gene TRBJ2-3; TCRdb's D call of TRBD1 is untestable without DNA. The germline V gene has CDR1 LGHNA and CDR2 YNFKEQ. CDR3 length: 20 amino acids. CDR3 residues: CASSLSLLSTGGLSTDTQYF.

This chain joins TRBV5-1 and TRBJ2-7. The CDR3 sequence is 14 residues long. The germline V gene encodes CDR1 SGHRS and CDR2 YFSETQ. The CDR3 is CASSITRGSYEQYF.

The chain carries TRBV7-6 and TRBJ1-2; there is no DNA to check the TCRdb D call of TRBD1. Per the germline V gene, CDR1 is SGHVS and CDR2 is FNYEAQ. The CDR3 has 17 residues. The CDR3 here is CASSLTPGGERNYGYTF.

The V call is TRBV12-3 or TRBV12-4, the J call TRBJ2-1; without DNA, the TCRdb call of TRBD1 cannot be checked. This CDR3 spans 15 amino acids. CDR3 residues: CASTYQGSPWDEQFF.

The chain combines TRBV3-1 with TRBJ2-2. The germline V gene has CDR1 LGHDT and CDR2 YNNKEL (reference sequence). The CDR3 has 11 amino acids. The CDR3 protein is CASSQDGTLFF. Drawing the rest from reference TRBV3-1 and TRBJ2-2, the complete variable domain is DTAVSQTPKYLVTQMGNDKSIKCEQNLGHDTMYWYKQDSKKFLKIMFSYNNKELIINETVPNRFSPKSPDKAHLNLHINSLELGDSAVYFCASSQDGTLFFGEGSRLTVL.

This rearrangement joins TRBV7-8 to TRBJ1-2. Per the germline V gene, CDR1 is SGHVS and CDR2 is FQNEAQ. The CDR3 contains 16 residues. CDR3 sequence reads: CASSLSGVGPGYGYTF.

The chain combines TRBV2 with TRBJ1-2. Germline CDR1 reads SNHLY; CDR2 reads FYNNEI. There are 13 residues in the CDR3. CDR3 sequence reads: CASIGEAYYGYTF.

V is TRBV27 and J is TRBJ2-7; TCRdb proposes TRBD1, but this gene call is untestable without DNA. Germline values: CDR1 MNHEY, CDR2 SMNVEV (reference sequence). The CDR3 runs 14 residues. CDR3 in amino acids: CASSRGQSRYEQYF.

The genes are TRBV9 and TRBJ2-5; TCRdb reports TRBD2, a call that lacks DNA to check it against. The CDR3 contains 16 residues. Germline CDR1 SGDLS, CDR2 YYNGEE. This CDR3 is CASSFSREAVRETQYF.

The chain combines TRBV9 with TRBJ2-7; as DNA is missing, the TRBD2 call by TCRdb cannot be tested. There are 16 residues in the CDR3. The germline V gene has CDR1 SGDLS and CDR2 YYNGEE. The CDR3 reads CASSVGLNSPPYEQYF.

The chain uses TRBV5-1 and TRBJ2-7; TCRdb lists TRBD2, though no DNA is available to test this call. Germline V gene lookup returns CDR1 SGHRS and CDR2 YFSETQ. The CDR3 extends over 14 amino acids. The CDR3 is CASSDAGLTYEQYF.

The chain joins TRBV7-8 to TRBJ2-3; TCRdb calls TRBD1, which cannot be checked without DNA. The germline gives CDR1 SGHVS, CDR2 FQNEAQ. The CDR3 is made up of 16 amino acids. CDR3 region: CASSHLQGGGGDTQYF. The full variable domain, completed using reference TRBV7-8 and TRBJ2-3, is GAGVSQSPRYKVAKRGQDVALRCDPISGHVSLFWYQQALGQGPEFLTYFQNEAQLDKSGLPSDRFFAERPEGSVSTLKIQRTQQEDSAVYLCASSHLQGGGGDTQYFGPGTRLTVL.

V is TRBV6-6 and J is TRBJ2-1; checking the TCRdb D call of TRBD2 is not possible without DNA. The CDR3 consists of 13 residues. CDR1 MNHNY and CDR2 SVGAGI come from the germline V gene (reference sequence). CDR3 sequence reads: CASTPGIEGEQFF.

This chain connects TRBV13 to TRBJ2-7. This CDR3 spans 14 amino acids. CDR1 and CDR2 (germline): PRHDT, FYEKMQ (reference sequence). The CDR3 sequence is CASSLGVTSYEQYF.

The genes are TRBV5-1 and TRBJ1-1; the TCRdb D gene call, TRBD1, has no DNA to confirm it. Germline lookup yields CDR1 SGHRS and CDR2 YFSETQ. CDR3 length: 13 residues. The CDR3 loop is CASSSRPGTEAFF.

The chain links TRBV7-6 to TRBJ2-7; TCRdb's D call, TRBD1, is unchecked because there is no DNA. The germline V gene has CDR1 SGHVS and CDR2 FNYEAQ. The CDR3 runs 14 residues. CDR3 region: CASSLGGRDYEQYF.

The chain links TRBV3-1 to TRBJ2-3. Germline values: CDR1 LGHDT, CDR2 YNNKEL (reference sequence). This CDR3 has 14 amino acids. This chain's CDR3 is CASSQATSTDTQYF.

The chain links TRBV11-2 to TRBJ2-3. The CDR3 consists of 13 residues. The V gene's germline CDR1 is SGHAT and CDR2 FQNNGV. CDR3 loop: CASSPRSGIPQYF.

V and J are TRBV29-1 and TRBJ2-1; TCRdb indicates TRBD1, and absent DNA this call remains unverified. The CDR3 is 19 amino acids. Germline CDR1 and CDR2: SQVTM and ANQGSEA. The CDR3 loop reads CSVEGGGVLSGGSYNEQFF.

The chain uses TRBV4-1 and TRBJ2-5; checking the TCRdb D call of TRBD2 is not possible without DNA. This CDR3 has 16 residues. Germline CDR1 is MGHRA and CDR2 is YSYEKL. The CDR3 here is CASSQVGGSGQETQYF.